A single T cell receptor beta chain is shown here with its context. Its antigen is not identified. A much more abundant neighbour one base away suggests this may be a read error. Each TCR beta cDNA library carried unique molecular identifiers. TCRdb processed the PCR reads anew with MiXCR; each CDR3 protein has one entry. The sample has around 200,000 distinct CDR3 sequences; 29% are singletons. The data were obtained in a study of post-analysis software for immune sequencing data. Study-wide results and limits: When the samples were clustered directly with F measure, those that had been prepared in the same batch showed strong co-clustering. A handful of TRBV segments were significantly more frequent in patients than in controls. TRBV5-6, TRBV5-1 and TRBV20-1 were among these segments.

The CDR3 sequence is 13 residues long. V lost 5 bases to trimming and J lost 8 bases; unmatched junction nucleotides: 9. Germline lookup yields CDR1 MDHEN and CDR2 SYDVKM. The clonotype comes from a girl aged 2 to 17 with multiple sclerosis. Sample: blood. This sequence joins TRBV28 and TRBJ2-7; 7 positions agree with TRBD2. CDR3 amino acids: CASSGRERWKQYF. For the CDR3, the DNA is TGTGCCAGCAGTGGGCGGGAGCGATGGAAGCAGTACTTC.